The 30 T cell receptor beta chains in this list originate from one sample, sequenced in a study of CD8 T cells in ankylosing spondylitis. MiXCR was run by TCRdb on the 5' RACE reads, yielding one entry per CDR3 protein. Of about 170,000 distinct CDR3 sequences listed, around 19% were seen once; the top ten hold under 9%. Sequencing input: blood, either unsorted or a sorted T cell fraction (not recorded which). Receptor source: a male donor with ankylosing spondylitis or in good health (not recorded which).

In this sample, this clonotype turned up many times. The CDR3 bases are TGCGCCAGCAGCTTGTCAACAGCTGGGGCCAACGTCCTGACTTTC. It translates to CASSLSTAGANVLTF. This chain joins TRBV5-1 and TRBJ2-6; D is unclear. V lost 1 base and J lost 2, with 7 bases in between. The CDR3 has 15 residues. Germline loops: CDR1 SGHRS, CDR2 YFSETQ.

The chain employs TRBV2 and TRBJ2-2, with TRBD2 as a possible D gene (6 bases). The CDR3 totals 13 residues. Trimming cost V 7 bases and J 6 bases, with 12 bases left between them. The germline V gene encodes CDR1 SNHLY and CDR2 FYNNEI. The CDR3 bases are TGTGCCAGCACTAGACTAGTTTCCGGGGAGCTGTTTTTT. It codes for CASTRLVSGELFF.

This clonotype was found many times. The chain joins TRBV5-1 to TRBJ2-1; TRBD1 matches at 8 bases. V lost 4 bases and J lost 2; bases outside the gene matches: 8. Germline V CDR1 and CDR2: SGHRS, YFSETQ. The CDR3 runs to 16 residues. The CDR3 sequence: CASSLLTGVTYNEQFF. The CDR3 DNA reads TGCGCCAGCAGCCTCCTGACAGGGGTAACCTACAATGAGCAGTTCTTC.

This clonotype has a handful of counts. The DNA for the CDR3 is TGTGCCAGCAGTTACTCGAAATCCAGGGGGCAAGAGACCCAGTACTTC. As protein: CASSYSKSRGQETQYF. V gene TRBV6-2 or TRBV6-3 combines with J gene TRBJ2-5; 7 positions agree with TRBD1. With V trimmed by 0 bases and J by 2 bases, 6 bases remained unmatched. From germline, CDR1 is MNHEY and CDR2 SVGEGT. This CDR3 has 16 residues.

The chain recombines TRBV20-1 with TRBJ1-1; D gene ambiguous. Germline-derived CDR1 and CDR2 are DFQATT and SNEGSKA (reference sequence). V gave up 1 base and J gave up 0 bases, with 6 bases separating them. The CDR3 contains 13 residues. CDR3 in DNA: TGCAGTGCTAGAGCGGTCATGAACACTGAAGCTTTCTTT. It yields the protein CSARAVMNTEAFF.

The chain links TRBV11-3 to TRBJ1-3; possibly TRBD1 for D (5 bases). This CDR3 has 17 amino acids. Trimming took 1 base from V and 7 from J, leaving 20 bases between them. CDR1 is SGHNT and CDR2 is YENEEA in the germline V gene. The CDR3, as DNA: TGTGCCAGCAGCTTAGTAACCGGGACTGGATCGGGGAACACCATATATTTT. Translating it yields CASSLVTGTGSGNTIYF.

This clonotype has just a few counts. V gene TRBV20-1 combines with J gene TRBJ2-1, with D possibly being TRBD2 (6 bases). This CDR3 has 12 amino acids. The V end was cut by 6 bases, the J end by 7 bases, with 13 bases between. Per germline, CDR1 DFQATT and CDR2 SNEGSKA (reference sequence). CDR3 coding DNA: TGCAGTGCCCAGCCCCTAGCGAATGAGCAGTTCTTC. Translating gives CSAQPLANEQFF.

This clonotype was detected ten times or more. The chain uses TRBV5-1 and TRBJ1-6; 9 positions match TRBD1. Unmatched junction bases numbered 6, after V lost 4 bases and J lost 10 bases. The length of the CDR3 is 14 residues. Germline V gene data show CDR1 as SGHRS and CDR2 as YFSETQ. Written as DNA, the CDR3 is TGCGCCAGCAGCACGGACAGGGGTGAATCACCCCTCCACTTT. Protein sequence: CASSTDRGESPLHF.

The chain links TRBV12-3 or TRBV12-4 to TRBJ2-7; 9 bases agree with TRBD1. CDR3 size: 15 residues. The trim removed 6 bases at V and 2 bases at J, leaving 8 bases unmatched. The CDR3 DNA is TGTGCCAGCAGCCACCGGGACAGGGATCCCTACGAGCAGTACTTC. Its protein product is CASSHRDRDPYEQYF.

This clonotype was seen many times. V is TRBV5-1 and J is TRBJ2-2; D not resolved. Trimming shortened V by 0 bases and J by 0 bases, and 6 bases separated the two germline ends. Germline CDR1 SGHRS, CDR2 YFSETQ. The CDR3 runs 15 residues. CDR3 in amino acids: CASSLVTTNTGELFF. The CDR3 DNA reads as TGCGCCAGCAGCTTGGTAACAACGAACACCGGGGAGCTGTTTTTT.

This clonotype was seen at least ten times. This sequence joins TRBV29-1 and TRBJ2-1, with D tentatively TRBD1 or TRBD2 (5 bases each). Germline values: CDR1 SQVTM, CDR2 ANQGSEA. This CDR3 comprises 16 residues. V was shortened by 7 bases and J by 6 bases, with 25 bases between the two germline ends. CDR3 sequence (DNA): TGCAGCGGGGGGTCGGCAGTTTGGACCTTGCCCAATGAGCAGTTCTTC. Amino acids: CSGGSAVWTLPNEQFF.

This clonotype was picked up a small number of times. The chain combines TRBV4-2 with TRBJ1-2; tentative D call: TRBD1 (6 bases). Trimming pared 4 bases from V and 7 bases from J, leaving 13 bases between. This CDR3 region has 13 residues. Germline assignment: CDR1 LGHNA and CDR2 YNFKEQ. The CDR3 DNA is TGTGCCAGCAGCCTGTCGACAGGAAGTGGCTACACCTTC. This sequence encodes CASSLSTGSGYTF.

Many counts were recorded for this clonotype. This chain connects TRBV12-3 or TRBV12-4 to TRBJ2-5, with TRBD2 as a possible D gene (6 bases). The germline V and J ends were trimmed by 2 bases and 5 bases, with 12 bases remaining between them. The CDR3 has 14 residues. CDR3 bases: TGTGCCAGCAGTTTACAGCGGGCAGCGGAGACCCAGTACTTC. This gives the protein CASSLQRAAETQYF.

This chain links TRBV28 with TRBJ2-2, with 7 positions matching TRBD1. CDR3 length: 15 amino acids. Germline CDR1 and CDR2: MDHEN and SYDVKM. The J segment lost 3 bases and the V segment lost 1 base, leaving 2 bases of the junction unmatched. CDR3 loop: CASSLLQGYTGELFF. Here the CDR3 DNA reads TGTGCCAGCAGTTTATTACAGGGGTACACCGGGGAGCTGTTTTTT.

The gene calls are TRBV28 and TRBJ2-1; 8 bases match TRBD2. The CDR3 has 16 residues. The germline CDR1 and CDR2 sequences are MDHEN and SYDVKM. Losses at the gene ends were 3 bases for V and 8 bases for J; bases not matched to a gene: 12. The CDR3 protein is CASSFATSGTSDEQFF. CDR3 coding DNA: TGTGCCAGCAGTTTCGCCACTAGCGGTACGTCGGATGAGCAGTTCTTC.

This clonotype was seen many times. This chain uses TRBV20-1 with TRBJ1-1, with TRBD1 as a possible D gene (5 bases). The CDR3 contains 14 residues. Germline CDR1 reads DFQATT; CDR2 reads SNEGSKA (reference sequence). Trimming took off 6 bases at V and 4 bases at J, with 18 bases between the two ends. CDR3 amino acids: CSAEKWGGGTEAFF. The CDR3 DNA reads as TGCAGTGCCGAAAAGTGGGGGGGTGGCACTGAAGCTTTCTTT.

The V and J genes are TRBV12-3 or TRBV12-4 and TRBJ1-5, with D maybe TRBD1 (5 bases). The CDR3 covers 15 residues. The V end was cut by 2 bases, the J end by 5 bases, with 13 bases between. The CDR3 sequence is CASSLKGRDHQPQHF. The CDR3 region has the DNA TGTGCCAGCAGTTTAAAGGGCAGGGATCATCAGCCCCAGCATTTT.

This clonotype was observed many times. The chain is built from TRBV28 and TRBJ2-3; TRBD2 is a possible D gene (6 bases). Germline V lookup: CDR1 MDHEN, CDR2 SYDVKM. Trimming took off 4 bases at V and 4 bases at J, with 15 bases between the two ends. This CDR3 is 15 amino acids long. The CDR3 DNA sequence: TGTGCCAGCAGTTCGCGGGATCGGTGGCCAGATACGCAGTATTTT. This encodes CASSSRDRWPDTQYF.

The genes are TRBV5-1 and TRBJ2-3; D is unclear. Trimming pared 2 bases from V and 0 bases from J, leaving 10 bases between. CDR3 length: 15 amino acids. The germline gives CDR1 SGHRS, CDR2 YFSETQ. In DNA, the CDR3 is TGCGCCAGCAGCTTCCCTGGGGTGAGCACAGATACGCAGTATTTT. Amino acids: CASSFPGVSTDTQYF.

This clonotype was counted a few times. It may be a read error: a sequence one base away is much more abundant. The chain couples TRBV20-1 to TRBJ2-7, with D possibly being TRBD2 (6 bases). V shed 7 bases and J shed 4 bases, with 14 bases lying between them. The CDR3 loop spans 12 amino acids. Germline loops: CDR1 DFQATT, CDR2 SNEGSKA (reference sequence). The CDR3 is CSVQDYEYEQYF. Here the CDR3 DNA reads TGCAGTGTTCAGGACTACGAATACGAGCAGTACTTC.

Comments on this clonotype: It may be a read error: a sequence one base away is much more abundant. The genes are TRBV6-4 and TRBJ1-1; D is ambiguous. The CDR3 totals 12 residues. Germline V lookup: CDR1 MRHNA, CDR2 SNTAGT. The CDR3 DNA is TGTACCAGCAGTGACTGGGGTTCCGGAGCTTTCTTT. It is translated as CTSSDWGSGAFF.

This clonotype was detected only once. The chain couples TRBV4-1 to TRBJ2-3; 14 bases are shared with TRBD2. The CDR3 loop spans 17 amino acids. In germline, CDR1 is MGHRA, CDR2 YSYEKL. With 3 bases clipped from V and 6 bases from J, the junction kept 8 bases outside the gene matches. The DNA for the CDR3 is TGCGCCAGCAGCCAGAGACTAGCGGGAGGGCCCTCGGATACGCAGTATTTT. This encodes CASSQRLAGGPSDTQYF.

The table lists this clonotype with a count of one. The V gene is TRBV5-6, the J gene TRBJ2-2; no firm D call. The germline V gene encodes CDR1 SGHDT and CDR2 YYEEEE. V shed 2 bases and J shed 2 bases, with 10 bases lying between them. The CDR3 consists of 15 residues. CDR3 loop: CASSLGQINTGELFF. The CDR3 DNA sequence: TGTGCCAGCAGCTTAGGTCAGATAAACACCGGGGAGCTGTTTTTT.

This clonotype was observed a few times. Here the CDR3 DNA reads TGCGCCGAACCTCCGCGACAGTCTCCTAATTCACCCCTCCACTTT. It encodes CAEPPRQSPNSPLHF. V usage is TRBV5-1 and J usage is TRBJ1-6, with D tentatively TRBD1 (5 bases). The CDR3 length is 15 residues. V was trimmed by 10 bases and J by 6 bases, leaving 20 bases between them. CDR1 and CDR2 from the germline V gene are SGHRS and YFSETQ.

Ten or more counts support this clonotype. The chain has TRBV5-1 and TRBJ1-4, with 10 positions matching TRBD1. Germline V gives CDR1 SGHRS, CDR2 YFSETQ. The CDR3 length is 14 residues. Unmatched junction bases numbered 2, after V lost 3 bases and J lost 6 bases. In DNA, the CDR3 is TGCGCCAGCAGCTATGGGACAGGGGATGAAAAACTGTTTTTT. This codes for CASSYGTGDEKLFF.

This clonotype has a handful of counts. The rearrangement links TRBV20-1 to TRBJ1-5; D is unresolved. V lost 0 bases to trimming and J lost 0 bases, with 9 bases between them. Germline CDR1 DFQATT, CDR2 SNEGSKA (reference sequence). This CDR3 has 15 amino acids. The CDR3 DNA sequence: TGCAGTGCTAGAGATCCAGAAAATAGCAATCAGCCCCAGCATTTT. Protein sequence: CSARDPENSNQPQHF.

This clonotype was found many times. J is TRBJ1-1 and V is TRBV7-9; D possibly corresponds to TRBD1 (5 bases). Trimming cost V 8 bases and J 8 bases, with 9 bases left between them. Per the germline V gene, CDR1 is SEHNR and CDR2 is FQNEAQ (reference sequence). The CDR3 spans 10 residues. DNA of the CDR3: TGTGCCAGCGCCTGGGGGGAAGCTTTCTTT. Residues: CASAWGEAFF.

The CDR3 DNA is TGTGCCAGCTCAACAGACAGGGGTCCGCTGTACGAGCAGTACTTC. It translates to CASSTDRGPLYEQYF. The chain links TRBV18 to TRBJ2-7; 8 bases are a match to TRBD1. V shed 5 bases and J 4 bases; nucleotides not matched to a gene: 10. The CDR3 spans 15 residues. The V gene's germline CDR1 is KGHSH and CDR2 LQKENI.

This clonotype was recorded at least ten times. The chain employs TRBV28 and TRBJ2-7, with TRBD1 identical over 9 bases. In germline, CDR1 is MDHEN, CDR2 SYDVKM. The ends lost 6 bases at V and 1 base at J; junction bases unmatched: 4. The CDR3 has 14 amino acids. CDR3 nucleotides: TGTGCCAGCAGGGGACAGGGTCCGTCCTACGAGCAGTACTTC. Its protein is CASRGQGPSYEQYF.

The chain employs TRBV28 and TRBJ2-4, with 7 bases identical to TRBD2. The trim removed 6 bases at V and 4 bases at J, leaving 12 bases unmatched. CDR3 length: 16 residues. Germline assignment: CDR1 MDHEN and CDR2 SYDVKM. The CDR3: CASREPPGTTKNIQYF. The CDR3 DNA sequence: TGTGCCAGCAGAGAACCACCAGGGACTACTAAAAACATTCAGTACTTC. Using reference TRBV28 and TRBJ2-4 for the parts outside the CDR3, the full variable domain is DVKVTQSSRYLVKRTGEKVFLECVQDMDHENMFWYRQDPGLGLRLIYFSYDVKMKEKGDIPEGYSVSREKKERFSLILESASTNQTSMYLCASREPPGTTKNIQYFGAGTRLSVL.